Sequencing of this TCR beta chain was carried out in a study of shared clonotypes between healthy human individuals. For the study at large: Aged between 18 and 49, the donors were two women and a few men.

Produced via immunoSEQ multiplex PCR; TCRdb's table is partial and in-frame only. Of 1.4 million or so clones listed, roughly 98.5% are singletons. After removal of 5 bases from V and 3 bases from J, the junction contained 10 bases not matched to a gene. The CDR3 is 16 amino acids. Both subsets, CD45RA+ naive and CD45RA-negative memory, were split from the CD4+ cells. This chain joins TRBV5-3 and TRBJ1-5; 8 nucleotides line up with TRBD1. TRBV5-3 is an ORF, and what it does is uncertain. The sequenced sample consisted of naive CD4+ T cells sorted from blood. The subset: CD45RA+ positively selected. The TCR originated in a man aged 25-45 years in good health. The CDR3 DNA sequence: TGTGCCAGAAGGCAGGGCAGGGGGCAGTTCAATCAGCCCCAGCATTTT. Translated, it gives CARRQGRGQFNQPQHF.